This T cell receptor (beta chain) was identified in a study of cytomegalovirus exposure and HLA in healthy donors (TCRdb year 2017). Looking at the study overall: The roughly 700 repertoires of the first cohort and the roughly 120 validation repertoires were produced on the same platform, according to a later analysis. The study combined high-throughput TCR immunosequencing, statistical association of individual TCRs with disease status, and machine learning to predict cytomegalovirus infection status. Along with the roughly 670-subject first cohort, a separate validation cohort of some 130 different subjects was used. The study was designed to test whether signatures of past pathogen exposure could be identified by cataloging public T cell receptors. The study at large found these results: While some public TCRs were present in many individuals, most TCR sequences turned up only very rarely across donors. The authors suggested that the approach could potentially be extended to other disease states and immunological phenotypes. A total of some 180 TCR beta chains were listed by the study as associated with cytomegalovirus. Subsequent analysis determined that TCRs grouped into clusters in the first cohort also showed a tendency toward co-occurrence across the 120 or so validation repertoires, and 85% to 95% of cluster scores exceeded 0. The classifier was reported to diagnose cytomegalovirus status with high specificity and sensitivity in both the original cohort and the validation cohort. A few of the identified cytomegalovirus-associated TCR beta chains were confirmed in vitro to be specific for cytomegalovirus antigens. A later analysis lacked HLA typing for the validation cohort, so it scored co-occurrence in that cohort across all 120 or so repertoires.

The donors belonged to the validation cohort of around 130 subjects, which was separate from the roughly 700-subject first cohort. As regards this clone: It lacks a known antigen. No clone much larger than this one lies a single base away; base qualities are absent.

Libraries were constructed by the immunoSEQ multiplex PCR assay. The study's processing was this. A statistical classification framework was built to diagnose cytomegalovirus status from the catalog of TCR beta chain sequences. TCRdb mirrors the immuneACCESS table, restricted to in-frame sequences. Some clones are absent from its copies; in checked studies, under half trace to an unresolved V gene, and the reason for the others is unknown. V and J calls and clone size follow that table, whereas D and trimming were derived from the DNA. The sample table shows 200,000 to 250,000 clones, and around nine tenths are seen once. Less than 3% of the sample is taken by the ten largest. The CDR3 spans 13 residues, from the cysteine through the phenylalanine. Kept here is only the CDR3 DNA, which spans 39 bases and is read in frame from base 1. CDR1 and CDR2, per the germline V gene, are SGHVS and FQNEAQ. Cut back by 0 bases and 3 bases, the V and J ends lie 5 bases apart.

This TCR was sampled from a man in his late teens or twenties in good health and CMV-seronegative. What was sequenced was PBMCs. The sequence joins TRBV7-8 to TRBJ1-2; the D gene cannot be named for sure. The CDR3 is CASSLAQDYGYTF. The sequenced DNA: TGTGCCAGCAGCTTAGCCCAGGACTATGGCTACACCTTC.